The 12 T cell receptor beta chains given below trace back to one sample, sequenced in a study of T cell changes during pregnancy in multiple sclerosis. Here immunoSEQ multiplex PCR was the method, and the copy in TCRdb shows in-frame clones only, minus some. The sample records about 20,000 clones, roughly 90% being singletons. Sample: CD8+ T cells from peripheral blood mononuclear cells, taken in the third trimester of pregnancy. The receptors shown here come from a female donor in good health, enrolled as a control in a pregnancy study.

V usage is TRBV19 and J usage is TRBJ2-7; TRBD1 matches at 8 bases. The trim removed 3 bases at V and 5 bases at J, leaving 3 bases unmatched. CDR1 LNHDA and CDR2 SQIVND come from the germline V gene (reference sequence). This CDR3 has 13 amino acids. The CDR3 region has the DNA TGTGCCAGTAGTATTAGACAGGGGAACGAGCAGTACTTC. It is translated as CASSIRQGNEQYF.

The rearrangement uses TRBV4-1 and TRBJ2-7; 7 bases map to TRBD2. Trimming removed 4 bases from V and 1 base from J; junction bases left unmatched: 13. CDR1 and CDR2 (germline): MGHRA, YSYEKL. This CDR3 is 17 amino acids long. The CDR3 coding sequence is TGCGCCAGCAGCCCCCATGGGCGGACTAGGCTATCCTACGAGCAGTACTTC. It specifies CASSPHGRTRLSYEQYF.

The chain combines TRBV28 with TRBJ2-1; 7 bases agree with TRBD2. The V gene's germline CDR1 is MDHEN and CDR2 SYDVKM. The ends lost 3 bases at V and 12 bases at J; junction bases unmatched: 14. The CDR3 is 15 residues long. The CDR3 spells CASSFFDGRIKGQFF. The CDR3 DNA is TGTGCCAGCAGTTTTTTTGACGGGAGGATCAAAGGGCAGTTCTTC.

The chain is built from TRBV7-2 and TRBJ2-2; 7 nucleotides match TRBD1. The germline gives CDR1 SGHTA, CDR2 FQGNSA. J gave up 1 base and V 2 bases, and 10 bases lay outside the gene matches. This CDR3 is built from 18 residues. The CDR3 DNA follows: TGTGCCAGCAGCTTAAGACCGTCGGGACAGAGGAACACCGGGGAGCTGTTTTTT. This sequence encodes CASSLRPSGQRNTGELFF. The full variable domain, completed using reference TRBV7-2 and TRBJ2-2, is GAGVSQSPSNKVTEKGKDVELRCDPISGHTALYWYRQSLGQGLEFLIYFQGNSAPDKSGLPSDRFSAERTGGSVSTLTIQRTQQEDSAVYLCASSLRPSGQRNTGELFFGEGSRLTVL.

The chain is built from TRBV18 and TRBJ1-4; 9 bases agree with TRBD1. Germline CDR1 KGHSH, CDR2 LQKENI. The CDR3 length is 16 residues. The V segment lost 3 bases and the J segment 1 base; nucleotides outside the gene matches: 3. CDR3 nucleotides: TGTGCCAGCTCACCCTGGGACAGGGAAACTAATGAAAAACTGTTTTTT. Translating gives CASSPWDRETNEKLFF.

The V and J genes are TRBV30 and TRBJ2-3; 11 bases fit TRBD2. Germline trimming cut 3 bases from V and 5 bases from J; bases unmatched to any gene: 7. There are 15 residues in the CDR3. Per germline, CDR1 GTSNPN and CDR2 SVGIG (reference sequence). This CDR3 reads CAWSIAGGLGDTQYF. The CDR3 DNA follows: TGTGCCTGGAGCATAGCGGGAGGGCTAGGAGATACGCAGTATTTT.

The chain employs TRBV30 and TRBJ1-4; 7 bases are a match to TRBD1. The germline V gene has CDR1 GTSNPN and CDR2 SVGIG (reference sequence). V shed 0 bases, J shed 8 bases, and the junction held 15 bases outside the gene matches. The CDR3 runs 17 residues. Here the CDR3 DNA reads TGTGCCTGGAGTGTACCCCTAAGACAGGGTTGGAGGGAAAAACTGTTTTTT. Its protein product is CAWSVPLRQGWREKLFF.

This sequence joins TRBV4-1 and TRBJ1-5; no clear D. The CDR3 runs to 14 residues. Trimming cost V 4 bases and J 2 bases, with 9 bases left between them. Per germline, CDR1 MGHRA and CDR2 YSYEKL. The CDR3 coding sequence is TGCGCCAGCAGCCTATTCTTTGGCAATCAGCCCCAGCATTTT. Translating it yields CASSLFFGNQPQHF.

This sequence joins TRBV11-2 and TRBJ2-5; 10 bases are a match to TRBD2. This CDR3 has 16 residues. V trimming: 3 bases; J trimming: 5 bases; junction bases outside the gene matches: 9. Per germline, CDR1 SGHAT and CDR2 FQNNGV. The DNA for the CDR3 is TGTGCCAGCAGCTTGACGAGCGGGAGGGCCGGGGAGACCCAGTACTTC. It yields the protein CASSLTSGRAGETQYF.

This chain links TRBV10-3 with TRBJ2-1, with D maybe TRBD2 (5 bases). The CDR3 loop spans 14 amino acids. V was pared by 0 bases and J by 12 bases, with 15 bases between. Germline lookup yields CDR1 ENHRY and CDR2 SYGVKD. CDR3 loop: CAISESWDPEGQFF. The DNA for the CDR3 is TGTGCCATCAGTGAGTCATGGGATCCCGAGGGGCAGTTCTTC.

This chain links TRBV18 with TRBJ2-7, with D uncertain. The CDR3 extends over 17 amino acids. V gave up 3 bases and J gave up 1 base, with 19 bases separating them. CDR1 and CDR2 (germline): KGHSH, LQKENI. The CDR3 sequence is CASSPVLAGLRSYEQYF. CDR3 sequence (DNA): TGTGCCAGCTCACCCGTTTTGGCCGGCTTGAGGTCCTACGAGCAGTACTTC.

CDR3 coding DNA: TGTGCCAGCAGTTTCTTACTAGCGAATGAGCAGTTCTTC. Translating gives CASSFLLANEQFF. This chain links TRBV6-5 with TRBJ2-1; 7 nucleotides agree with TRBD2. Germline V gene data show CDR1 as MNHEY and CDR2 as SVGAGI. V was clipped by 4 bases and J by 7 bases; unmatched bases: 4. This CDR3 is 13 amino acids long.